The subject of this entry is one T cell receptor (beta chain). What it recognizes is unknown. This sample is part of a study of response to subunit inactivated influenza vaccine. Study outcomes and limitations: The authors put forward the suggestion that each seasonal influenza vaccination may bring in only a limited number of new T cells.

V shed 7 bases and J shed 3 bases, with 9 bases lying between them. The germline V gene has CDR1 SGHVS and CDR2 FQNEAQ. This CDR3 is 12 amino acids long. Using its own MiXCR run on the RT-PCR reads, TCRdb lists one record per CDR3 protein. The sample includes 630,000 or so distinct CDR3 sequences, roughly 14% of them seen just once. This receptor was identified in a man between 45 and 60 years old who received an inactivated influenza vaccine. The sample here was PBMCs from blood, taken approximately 12 days after vaccination. This chain joins TRBV7-8 and TRBJ2-5; unclear D gene. CDR3 DNA sequence: TGTGCCAGCACCCTTGGTAAAGAGACCCAGTACTTC. Its translation is CASTLGKETQYF.